This section outlines one T cell receptor (beta chain) sequence together with its context. Its antigen is unidentified. Russia was home to the donors, healthy Caucasian individuals aged 6 to 90. Isolation per sample recovered at least 6 million PBMCs. The sample originates from a study of blood T cells in healthy people across ages. Sample-barcoded 5' priming and a J-beta primer mix drove a second PCR of roughly 7 to 11 cycles. One entry per CDR3 protein results from TCRdb running MiXCR on the 5' RACE reads. The profile shows about 940,000 distinct CDR3 sequences, 40% to 60% of them singletons. General study findings and limits: Diversity estimates drawn from one million T cells were deemed underestimates.

Germline trimming cut 6 bases from V and 2 bases from J; bases unmatched to any gene: 7. This CDR3 region has 15 residues. CDR1 and CDR2 (germline): LNHNV, YYDKDF (reference sequence). The gene calls are TRBV15 and TRBJ1-2, with TRBD1 matching 9 bases. Source material: blood. This TCR was recovered from a man between 25 and 39 years old in good health. In DNA form, the CDR3 reads TGTGCCACCAGATTTTTACAGGGGGCGAACTATGGCTACACCTTC. It codes for CATRFLQGANYGYTF.